The rows below give T cell receptor beta chains drawn from one sample of a study of T cells expressing NK-cell markers. For each CDR3 protein, TCRdb gives one entry from its re-call of the 5' RACE reads, without DNA. The data include 160,000 or so distinct CDR3 sequences; the top ten clones carry approximately 18%. Sequenced material: blood T cells: a sorted CD56 or NKG2C T cell subset, CD4+ or CD8+ T cells, or bulk PBMC T cells (not recorded which). Receptor source: a woman between 18 and 70 years old in good health. CDR3s include the opening cysteine and the closing phenylalanine or tryptophan. Each record gives: V gene, J gene, CDR3 protein.

>TRBV20-1|TRBJ1-5
CSASPRTGNQPQHF
>TRBV24-1|TRBJ1-2
CATSDGYRAAGYTF
>TRBV7-9|TRBJ2-1
CASSLGGGARDEQFF
>TRBV5-1|TRBJ2-3
CASSLIATQGTDTQYF
>TRBV12-3/TRBV12-4|TRBJ2-7
CASTVDFLEQYF
>TRBV5-6|TRBJ2-1
CASSGGQLNEQFF
>TRBV9|TRBJ1-2
CASSGIKQSNYGYTF
>TRBV20-1|TRBJ2-5
CSARDWLSGVKETQYF
>TRBV3-1|TRBJ2-7
CASSQDLAGAAEQYF
>TRBV7-3|TRBJ2-1
CASSPQSGRYNEQFF
>TRBV9|TRBJ1-3
CASSVDHSSGNTIYF
>TRBV6-1|TRBJ1-1
CASSEVRVGTEAFF
>TRBV5-1|TRBJ2-1
CASRPAGALGQFF
>TRBV7-9|TRBJ2-7
CASSPREPSEQYF
>TRBV7-2|TRBJ1-6
CASSLGDRYNSPLHF
>TRBV7-9|TRBJ1-5
CASSLAGGRAVQPQHF
>TRBV10-3|TRBJ2-5
CAISARLADQETQYF
>TRBV20-1|TRBJ1-5
CSASPTDYGNPQHF
>TRBV7-6|TRBJ2-1
CASSLGGPSYNEQFF
>TRBV9|TRBJ2-1
CASSVVGLSYNEQFF
>TRBV20-1|TRBJ2-5
CSASRDLAGEETQYF
>TRBV12-3/TRBV12-4|TRBJ1-4
CASSLVGRNEKLFF
>TRBV2|TRBJ1-1
CASTGTNTEAFF
>TRBV12-5|TRBJ1-2
CASGISYGYTF
>TRBV3-1|TRBJ1-2
CASSQVGGGASYGYTF
>TRBV28|TRBJ2-7
CASSLGTTQPYEQYF
>TRBV9|TRBJ2-7
CASSQDGTVGDEQYF
>TRBV19|TRBJ2-6
CASTPAQGLSGANVLTF
>TRBV5-1|TRBJ2-6
CASSLASRDSGANVLTF
>TRBV6-1|TRBJ2-2
CASKVAGESTGELFF
>TRBV5-4|TRBJ1-1
CASSTGHPNTEAFF
>TRBV7-2|TRBJ2-3
CASSPPGRGLDTQYF
>TRBV7-6|TRBJ1-5
CASSSGSGGNQPQHF
>TRBV20-1|TRBJ2-7
CSARDRRLASTEQYF
>TRBV3-1|TRBJ2-5
CASSTPRTGKETQYF
>TRBV7-3|TRBJ2-3
CASSSGGAEHTQYF
>TRBV6-4|TRBJ2-7
CASSNPLYEQYF
>TRBV3-1|TRBJ1-1
CASSPIQGRTEAFF
>TRBV29-1|TRBJ2-5
CSAKGARGYQETQYF
>TRBV3-1|TRBJ1-2
CASSPTQGPLNYGYTF
>TRBV6-5|TRBJ2-5
CASSSGTGIETQYF
>TRBV6-1|TRBJ1-6
CASSGGLIRSNSPLHF
>TRBV2|TRBJ2-1
CASSEGRGPTGQFF
>TRBV7-3|TRBJ2-1
CASSGTGFMDEQFF
>TRBV7-9|TRBJ2-7
CASSSPGLAHEQYF